Following are 5 T cell receptor beta chains from one sample sequenced in a study of OX40 agonist ivuxolimab in advanced cancers. The protocol was immunoSEQ multiplex PCR, while the TCRdb copy is restricted to in-frame clones and leaves out a portion. The sample comprises about 86,000 clones, about 90% of which are singletons, and about 9% rests with the top ten. Here the sequenced sample was CD4+ or CD8+ T cells sorted from blood, taken in a trial of the OX40 agonist ivuxolimab. These receptors all come from an adult with an advanced solid tumor such as melanoma, head and neck, liver or kidney cancer.

The rearrangement joins TRBV11-2 to TRBJ2-3, with D hard to call. Trimming took 6 bases from V and 4 from J, leaving 11 bases between them. Germline V gives CDR1 SGHAT, CDR2 FQNNGV. This CDR3 is 13 amino acids long. This chain's CDR3 is CASRSALADTQYF. The DNA for the CDR3 is TGTGCCAGCAGATCCGCTCTAGCAGATACGCAGTATTTT.

About this clone: Other DNA sequences within the sample encode an identical CDR3. This chain links TRBV6-5 with TRBJ2-7; no reliable D call. CDR3 length: 15 amino acids. Looked up from germline, CDR1 is MNHEY and CDR2 is SVGAGI. V shed 0 bases and J shed 0 bases, with 9 bases lying between them. The CDR3, as DNA: TGTGCCAGCAGTTACTCAGCCGGAGACTCCTACGAGCAGTACTTC. It is translated as CASSYSAGDSYEQYF.

The J gene is TRBJ2-7, the V gene TRBV27; 12 positions agree with TRBD1. V was pared by 6 bases and J by 6 bases, with 9 bases of the junction left unmatched. Germline V gives CDR1 MNHEY, CDR2 SMNVEV (reference sequence). CDR3 length: 15 amino acids. CDR3 DNA: TGTGCCAGCAGCCTTTCGGGACAGGGGGCGGGCGAGCAGTACTTC. This translates into CASSLSGQGAGEQYF.

The chain carries TRBV11-3 and TRBJ1-1; D is uncertain. CDR3 size: 17 residues. V gave up 5 bases and J gave up 1 base, with 20 bases separating them. Germline V lookup: CDR1 SGHNT, CDR2 YENEEA. CDR3 nucleotide sequence: TGTGCCAGCAGCCCCCGCCGGGTGGCGGCGGCGAACACTGAAGCTTTCTTT. Its protein product is CASSPRRVAAANTEAFF.

The rearrangement joins TRBV6-1 to TRBJ1-1; no definite D call. The V and J ends lost 6 bases and 3 bases respectively, with 11 bases between them. This CDR3 contains 13 residues. Looked up from germline, CDR1 is MNHNS and CDR2 is SASEGT. The DNA of the CDR3 is TGTGCCAGCAGACAGACCATAGACACTGAAGCTTTCTTT. Its translation: CASRQTIDTEAFF.